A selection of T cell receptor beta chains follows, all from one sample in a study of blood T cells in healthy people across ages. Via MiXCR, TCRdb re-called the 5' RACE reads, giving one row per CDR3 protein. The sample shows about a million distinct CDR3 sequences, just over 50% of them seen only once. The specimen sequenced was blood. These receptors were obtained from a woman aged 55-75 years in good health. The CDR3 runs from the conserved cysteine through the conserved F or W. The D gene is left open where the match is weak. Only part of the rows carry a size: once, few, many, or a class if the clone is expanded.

CDR3: CAGSRPGQGVYEQYF
DNA: TGTGCCGGCAGCCGCCCGGGACAGGGGGTCTACGAGCAGTACTTC
D: TRBD1
V: TRBV7-9
J: TRBJ2-7
size: NA

CDR3: CASGNDRAQNLAKNIQYF
DNA: TGTGCTAGCGGAAACGACAGGGCACAAAACCTAGCCAAAAACATTCAGTACTTC
D: TRBD1
V: TRBV12-5
J: TRBJ2-4
size: once

CDR3: CSVEGGTSGKTDTQYF
DNA: TGCAGCGTTGAAGGGGGTACTAGCGGTAAAACAGATACGCAGTATTTT
D: TRBD2
V: TRBV29-1
J: TRBJ2-3
size: NA

CDR3: CASRFGGLEDTQYF
DNA: TGTGCCAGCAGATTCGGGGGGCTGGAAGATACGCAGTATTTT
D: NA
V: TRBV28
J: TRBJ2-3
size: few

CDR3: CASSRLGTGNYEQYF
DNA: TGTGCCAGCAGTCGACTAGGGACGGGGAACTACGAGCAGTACTTC
D: NA
V: TRBV27
J: TRBJ2-7
size: NA

CDR3: CASTSKETQYF
DNA: TGTGCCAGCACCTCCAAAGAGACCCAGTACTTC
D: NA
V: TRBV12-3/TRBV12-4
J: TRBJ2-5
size: NA

CDR3: CASSSSAPSGLYPYEQYF
DNA: TGTGCCAGCAGCTCCAGTGCCCCTAGCGGGCTATACCCCTACGAGCAGTACTTC
D: TRBD2
V: TRBV7-9
J: TRBJ2-7
size: NA

CDR3: CASSYSRTSGMETQYF
DNA: TGTGCCAGCAGTTACTCTCGGACTAGCGGGATGGAGACCCAGTACTTC
D: TRBD2
V: TRBV6-6
J: TRBJ2-5
size: NA

CDR3: CASSQPTESLAGGEEQYF
DNA: TGCGCCAGCAGCCAACCTACAGAGTCACTAGCGGGAGGGGAAGAGCAGTACTTC
D: TRBD2
V: TRBV4-1
J: TRBJ2-7
size: NA

CDR3: CASSQPGTRGTQYF
DNA: TGTGCCAGCAGCCAACCCGGGACTAGGGGGACCCAGTACTTC
D: TRBD2
V: TRBV3-1
J: TRBJ2-5
size: NA

CDR3: CATSRDWRQQPNNEQYF
DNA: TGTGCCACCAGCAGAGATTGGAGACAGCAGCCCAACAATGAGCAGTACTTC
D: NA
V: TRBV15
J: TRBJ2-5
size: NA

CDR3: CASSFGSRWGYTF
DNA: TGTGCCAGCAGTTTTGGGAGCCGGTGGGGCTACACCTTC
D: NA
V: TRBV28
J: TRBJ1-2
size: NA

CDR3: CASSWAGAGTDTQYF
DNA: TGCGCCAGCAGTTGGGCGGGAGCAGGCACAGATACGCAGTATTTT
D: TRBD2
V: TRBV5-1
J: TRBJ2-3
size: NA

CDR3: CASSYSRGQYNNEQYF
DNA: TGTGCCAGCAGTTACTCGCGGGGACAGTACAACAACGAGCAGTACTTC
D: NA
V: TRBV6-6
J: TRBJ2-7
size: NA

CDR3: CSASTDTIGGAQYF
DNA: TGCAGTGCTTCGACCGACACGATCGGGGGAGCGCAGTATTTT
D: NA
V: TRBV20-1
J: TRBJ2-3
size: NA

CDR3: CASSYSGAPNTEAFF
DNA: TGTGCCAGCAGTTACAGCGGGGCCCCAAACACTGAAGCTTTCTTT
D: NA
V: TRBV6-6
J: TRBJ1-1
size: NA

CDR3: CASSVSLDTQYF
DNA: TGTGCCAGCAGTGTAAGCCTGGATACGCAGTATTTT
D: NA
V: TRBV6-1
J: TRBJ2-3
size: many

CDR3: CASSFTGRTTEAFF
DNA: TGTGCCAGCAGCTTTACAGGGCGGACCACTGAAGCTTTCTTT
D: NA
V: TRBV3-1
J: TRBJ1-1
size: NA

CDR3: CSVVSGASFVNEQFF
DNA: TGCAGCGTTGTTTCAGGGGCGAGTTTTGTCAATGAGCAGTTCTTC
D: NA
V: TRBV29-1
J: TRBJ2-1
size: NA

CDR3: CASSQLRGPQETQYF
DNA: TGCGCCAGCAGCCAGCTCAGGGGCCCACAAGAGACCCAGTACTTC
D: NA
V: TRBV4-1
J: TRBJ2-5
size: NA

CDR3: CATKTGGSYEQYF
DNA: TGTGCCACCAAAACAGGGGGAAGCTACGAGCAGTACTTC
D: TRBD1
V: TRBV27
J: TRBJ2-7
size: NA

CDR3: CASSGTGYVGYTF
DNA: TGTGCCAGCAGTGGGACAGGATACGTTGGCTACACCTTC
D: TRBD1
V: TRBV2
J: TRBJ1-2
size: NA

CDR3: CSASYSGELFF
DNA: TGCAGCGCAAGTTATTCCGGGGAGCTGTTTTTT
D: NA
V: TRBV29-1
J: TRBJ2-2
size: few

CDR3: CASSLNPTRYTDTQYF
DNA: TGTGCCAGCAGCTTAAATCCTACTCGTTACACAGATACGCAGTATTTT
D: NA
V: TRBV7-3
J: TRBJ2-3
size: few